This record looks at one TCR beta chain sequence and its context. In its sample, this clone was seen once. The specificity of this receptor is unknown. Within one base of it there is no much larger clone, and no base qualities were kept. This sample was included in a study of blood T cell repertoires in COVID-19 (dated by TCRdb to 2018 to 2020). For context, the study as a whole: Collaborator samples came from the United States, Italy and Spain and covered acute and convalescent phases of COVID-19. The material from the prospective study consisted of cDNA or gDNA derived from T cells, B-cell-depleted T cells, or PBMCs. Subjects who had been exposed to COVID-19, were actively infected with it, or had recovered from it provided the deeply sampled blood TCRbeta repertoires that made up the dataset. The repertoires were made available in a free public database intended to serve as a resource for research on the immune response to SARS-CoV-2. Samples were obtained from the ongoing ImmuneRACE study (first 160 participants) and from 1,000 to 1,500 subjects provided by 6 global collaborators. Sample metadata almost always included a de-identified subject ID, COVID-19 status, age in years and sex. Where available, HLA class I and class II types were obtained from metadata supplied by the sample provider rather than from assay-based typing. Summary of the overall study and its limitations: The amount of clinical and demographic metadata varied by source and participant and was provided uncurated.

TCRbeta CDR3 regions were amplified from genomic DNA by means of the immunoSEQ Assay, a bias-controlled multiplex PCR. In the source study's methods: The number of nucleated cells in each sample was estimated by amplification of reference gene primers within the assay. To quantify the absolute abundance of each unique TCRbeta CDR3 rearrangement, sequence reads were collapsed and filtered. For each sample, productive Simpson clonality was calculated as the square root of Simpson's diversity index over productive rearrangements. TCRdb limited this immuneACCESS table to in-frame rearrangements with V and J called. A share of clones is missing; checked studies link under half to unresolved V genes, and the rest is unexplained. V and J calls and clone size are given by that table; D and trimming were obtained from the DNA. The sample contains more than 50,000 clones, around 91% of them found a single time. The top ten clones comprise 10% to 15% of the sample.

Whole blood was collected in K2EDTA tubes by collaborating institutions according to the institutions' own protocols. For TCRbeta analysis, collaborators shipped samples in one of three forms: frozen whole blood, isolated PBMCs, or DNA extracted from either of those sample types. This receptor was obtained from a man aged 55 to 70 with active COVID-19. What was sequenced was peripheral blood.

The CDR3 in this case is CASRLNTGELFF. Read as DNA, the sequence is TGTGCCAGCAGACTAAACACCGGGGAGCTGTTTTTT. The chain employs TRBV27 and TRBJ2-2; no confident D gene assignment can be made. V loses 6 bases of germline sequence and J loses 2 bases, and the interval between the two ends is 4 bases. From the cysteine through the phenylalanine, the CDR3 covers 12 amino acids. Solely the CDR3 DNA is kept, with 36 bases framed from the first base. CDR1 is given as MNHEY and CDR2 as SMNVEV, both from the germline V gene (reference sequence).